This record covers a single T cell receptor (beta chain). This receptor's antigen is unknown. Base qualities are not at hand, and no much larger clone is one base apart. This specimen's time point label, interpreted: cycle 2 day 1 (C2D1) of nivolumab. Relapse after autologous stem cell transplantation had occurred in all trial patients, and cohorts A, B and C were distinguished by prior brentuximab vedotin exposure. A total of roughly 60 patients with relapsed/refractory classical Hodgkin lymphoma made up the trial cohort, and each patient's best overall response was complete response, partial response or progressive disease. Trial patients were treated with single-agent nivolumab in the multi-cohort phase II CheckMate 205 trial. An independent review committee assessed best overall response by applying the 2007 International Working Group response criteria. Trial PBMCs were collected immediately before nivolumab initiation (C1D1) and during therapy at cycle 2 day 1 and cycle 4 day 1. After peripheral blood was drawn into 8 mL Vacutainer Cell Preparation Tubes, PBMCs were isolated by centrifugation and then cryopreserved.

The Qiagen DNeasy kit was used to extract genomic DNA from unsorted PBMCs and from the negatively selected CD4+ and CD8+ fractions. TCR beta CDR3 regions were amplified by immunoSEQ multiplex PCR using primers annealing to V and J segments. Amplification bias was minimized using a synthetic immune receptor repertoire, and residual bias was removed computationally after sequencing. The source study handled its data this way. Custom Python scripts were used to quantify repertoire diversity as the Shannon entropy index. The unsorted, CD4+ and CD8+ repertoires were each analyzed separately, with the exception of combined analyses, where CD4+ and CD8+ sequences were merged in silico. Clonal expansion was defined as a frequency increase of at least 2-fold after treatment compared with C1D1, and clones undetected at baseline were assigned a pseudocount of 0.5. Singleton clones were defined as clones with 0 or 1 copy at C1D1, and non-singleton clones were defined as clones with 2 or more copies. Clones expanded in unsorted samples were annotated as CD4+, CD8+ or unknown by matching protein sequences in sorted samples from the same patient. Diversity changes from C1D1 to C4D1 were tested in paired samples using Wilcoxon tests. TCRdb provides this immuneACCESS table in a form limited to in-frame rearrangements. Some clones are lacking; in checked studies, under half of them reflect an unresolved V gene, and why the rest are absent is not known. V and J calls and clone size are as listed in that table; D and trimming were resolved from the DNA. For this sample there are around 45,000 clones; under 75% appear just once. 2.5% to 3.5% of the sample lies in the top ten.

The data were obtained in a study of PD-1 blockade in classical Hodgkin lymphoma (dated by TCRdb to 2018 to 2020). With regard to the full study: Nivolumab dosing was 3 mg/kg intravenously every 2 weeks, continuing until either disease progression or unacceptable toxicity. A peripheral blood immune signature of response to PD-1 blockade in classical Hodgkin lymphoma was defined using TCR beta sequencing and CyTOF. Results the study describes overall, beyond this receptor: Trial patients with a complete response had baseline diversity similar to that of newly diagnosed patients, while partial responders and progressors had significantly lower diversity. The study covered only a single clinical trial cohort, and the causes of the repertoire differences, possibly disease activity or prior therapy, were still not defined. Baseline TCR diversity was reported to be lower in newly diagnosed patients than in healthy donors, and even lower in relapsed/refractory patients. A significant rise by C4D1 was seen in CD4+ but not CD8+ TCR diversity (p=0.0027 vs p=0.16), with the rise being most apparent in complete responders (p=0.02). Patients starting nivolumab less than 1 year after ASCT had lower diversity and were excluded from later analyses to avoid confounding by immune reconstitution.

The germline V gene supplies CDR1 SGHDT and CDR2 YYEEEE. Unmatched junction bases come to 8, with V trimmed by 0 bases and J by 0 bases. The CDR3 contains 17 residues, cysteine and phenylalanine counted. Of the read, only the CDR3 DNA is kept; its 51 bases are in frame from base 1. Recombination joined TRBV5-6 with TRBJ1-2; TRBD1 aligns with 7 central bases. Material: peripheral blood mononuclear cells (PBMCs), obtained before the second cycle of nivolumab. The TCR comes from a human donor with classical Hodgkin lymphoma. The base sequence is TGTGCCAGCAGCTTGGGAGGGGGCCTACCCACTAACTATGGCTACACCTTC. It translates to CASSLGGGLPTNYGYTF. Reference TRBV5-6 and TRBJ1-2 proteins supply the regions before and after the CDR3; the full variable domain is: DAGVTQSPTHLIKTRGQQVTLRCSPKSGHDTVSWYQQALGQGPQFIFQYYEEEERQRGNFPDRFSGHQFPNYSSELNVNALLLGDSALYLCASSLGGGLPTNYGYTFGSGTRLTVV.